What follows are 29 T cell receptor beta chains derived from one specimen sequenced in a study of blood T cell repertoires in COVID-19. Here immunoSEQ multiplex PCR was the method, and the copy in TCRdb shows in-frame clones only, minus some. This sample yields 45,000 to 55,000 clones, of which approximately 82% are seen a single time; roughly 5% belongs to the top ten. The sample taken for sequencing was peripheral blood. These receptors all stem from a human donor in a cohort sampled during active COVID-19.

This clone was seen a handful of times. V usage is TRBV7-2 and J usage is TRBJ2-3, with 7 bases that match TRBD2. V was pared by 2 bases and J by 2 bases, with 4 bases of the junction left unmatched. CDR3 size: 15 residues. CDR1 is SGHTA, CDR2 FQGNSA, per germline. This CDR3 reads CASSLWGLSTDTQYF. The CDR3 nucleotides are TGTGCCAGCAGCTTATGGGGACTATCCACAGATACGCAGTATTTT.

The V gene is TRBV10-3, the J gene TRBJ1-5; D ambiguous. V was shortened by 6 bases and J by 1 base, with 10 bases between the two germline ends. Germline V gene data show CDR1 as ENHRY and CDR2 as SYGVKD. The CDR3 is 14 residues long. The CDR3 region has the DNA TGTGCCATCAGCGAGACAACCAGCAATCAGCCCCAGCATTTT. Translation gives CAISETTSNQPQHF.

A few counts support this clone. V usage is TRBV28 and J usage is TRBJ2-7; D might be TRBD1 (6 bases). Germline-derived CDR1 and CDR2 are MDHEN and SYDVKM. The length of the CDR3 is 13 residues. Between the trimmed V and J ends, which lost 6 bases and 5 bases, there was a span of 14 bases. The DNA of the CDR3 is TGTGCCAGCAGCCTACAGGGTACCCACGAGCAGTACTTC. Residues: CASSLQGTHEQYF.

This clone was seen once. The rearrangement links TRBV18 to TRBJ2-3; no clear D. This CDR3 contains 12 residues. Germline V gene data show CDR1 as KGHSH and CDR2 as LQKENI. With 3 bases removed from V and 5 bases from J, the gap between germline ends came to 6 bases. CDR3 DNA sequence: TGTGCCAGCTCACCCAGCGAAGATACGCAGTATTTT. Translating gives CASSPSEDTQYF. Full variable domain (remainder filled in from reference TRBV18 and TRBJ2-3): NAGVMQNPRHLVRRRGQEARLRCSPMKGHSHVYWYRQLPEEGLKFMVYLQKENIIDESGMPKERFSAEFPKEGPSILRIQQVVRGDSAAYFCASSPSEDTQYFGPGTRLTVL.

About this clone: Other nucleotide sequences in the sample specify the same CDR3. This chain connects TRBV12-3 or TRBV12-4 to TRBJ1-5; 9 bases map to TRBD1. The CDR3 runs 13 residues. Trimming removed 6 bases from V and 5 bases from J; junction bases left unmatched: 2. CDR3 amino acids: CASRGQGYQPQHF. CDR3 DNA: TGTGCCAGCAGGGGACAGGGCTATCAGCCCCAGCATTTT.

The genes are TRBV7-9 and TRBJ2-3; unclear D gene. The CDR3 runs 14 residues. CDR1 and CDR2 from the germline V gene are SEHNR and FQNEAQ (reference sequence). The germline V and J ends were trimmed by 6 bases and 2 bases, with 12 bases remaining between them. For the CDR3, the DNA is TGTGCCAGCAGACCCGACTCCCACACAGATACGCAGTATTTT. Translation: CASRPDSHTDTQYF.

The genes are TRBV5-3 and TRBJ2-4; D remains ambiguous. TRBV5-3 is annotated as an ORF whose role is uncertain. Trimming removed 10 bases at V and 5 bases at J, with 13 bases between. This CDR3 has 12 amino acids. As DNA, the CDR3 is TGTGCCGCCCGGCGGAGCGAAAACATTCAGTACTTC. Its protein is CAARRSENIQYF.

The CDR3 DNA reads TGTGCCAGCAGCTTAGGCAGGGTCTCCGGAAACACCATATATTTT. Encoded protein: CASSLGRVSGNTIYF. The chain carries TRBV7-2 and TRBJ1-3; D possibly corresponds to TRBD1 (5 bases). V gave up 1 base and J gave up 4 bases, with 11 bases separating them. Germline V lookup: CDR1 SGHTA, CDR2 FQGNSA. CDR3 length: 15 residues.

J is TRBJ1-2 and V is TRBV6-5, with 7 bases matching TRBD1. This CDR3 contains 13 residues. After removal of 6 bases from V and 3 bases from J, the junction contained 4 bases not matched to a gene. Germline V gene sequence: CDR1 MNHEY, CDR2 SVGAGI. CDR3 sequence: CASSAGQHYGYTF. In nucleotides, the CDR3 is TGTGCCAGCAGCGCGGGACAGCACTATGGCTACACCTTC.

This clone is a singleton in its sample. The J gene is TRBJ1-2, the V gene TRBV21-1; the D call of TRBD1 is as the table states it, not checked on the DNA. TRBV21-1 is an annotated pseudogene. This CDR3 comprises 14 residues. CDR3 DNA: TGTGCCAGCAGCAATTTGGGCGACAGGGATGGCTACACCTTC. The encoded protein is CASSNLGDRDGYTF.

This clone has just one count. This chain connects TRBV11-2 to TRBJ2-3; D perhaps matches TRBD2 (5 bases). CDR1 SGHAT and CDR2 FQNNGV come from the germline V gene. The CDR3 extends over 13 amino acids. The germline V and J ends were trimmed by 5 bases and 0 bases, with 6 bases remaining between them. The CDR3 spells CASSPGSTDTQYF. DNA for the CDR3: TGTGCCAGCAGCCCGGGAAGCACAGATACGCAGTATTTT.

This clone was seen a few times. CDR3 coding DNA: TGTGCCAGCGGCCAGGGAGGCTACACCTTC. This sequence encodes CASGQGGYTF. V is TRBV6-5 and J is TRBJ1-2, with a weak D call TRBD1 (5 bases). The CDR3 has 10 amino acids. Per the germline V gene, CDR1 is MNHEY and CDR2 is SVGAGI. V was shortened by 8 bases and J by 8 bases, with 9 bases between the two germline ends.

The J gene is TRBJ2-7, the V gene TRBV5-5; possible D gene TRBD1, 7 bases. V was shortened by 4 bases and J by 2 bases, with 19 bases between the two germline ends. Germline V gene data show CDR1 as SGHKS and CDR2 as YYEKEE (reference sequence). The CDR3 runs to 16 residues. The CDR3 region is CASSTWETGRPYEQYF. CDR3 DNA: TGTGCCAGCAGCACCTGGGAGACAGGGAGGCCCTACGAGCAGTACTTC.

This clone occurred a few times. This rearrangement joins TRBV5-4 to TRBJ2-7; no reliable D call. CDR1 and CDR2 (germline): SGHNT, YYREEE (reference sequence). The V gene lost 4 bases and the J gene lost 2 bases, with 13 bases spanning the gap. The CDR3 runs 14 residues. The CDR3 region has the DNA TGTGCCAGCAGCATCTATACCGTCCCCTACGAGCAGTACTTC. This translates into CASSIYTVPYEQYF.

This clone was seen just once. V and J are TRBV5-1 and TRBJ2-2, with 10 bases lining up with TRBD1. With 7 bases clipped from V and 4 bases from J, the junction kept 7 bases outside the gene matches. The V gene's germline CDR1 is SGHRS and CDR2 YFSETQ. The CDR3 contains 15 residues. The CDR3 DNA reads TGCGCCAGCTCGACAGGGGGCTCCAGCACCGGGGAGCTGTTTTTT. Protein sequence: CASSTGGSSTGELFF.

The gene calls are TRBV2 and TRBJ1-2; no clear D. The V gene lost 5 bases and the J gene lost 5 bases, with 9 bases spanning the gap. The germline gives CDR1 SNHLY, CDR2 FYNNEI. CDR3 length equals 12 residues. CDR3 nucleotides: TGTGCCAGCAGTCCAGACATATATGGCTACACCTTC. Translated: CASSPDIYGYTF.

A single count supports this clone. CDR3 bases: TGCGCCAGCAGCAAGGGGACTAGCGGGGGGGTAGAGACCCAGTACTTC. Its protein is CASSKGTSGGVETQYF. J is TRBJ2-5 and V is TRBV4-3, with 16 bases that match TRBD2. From germline, CDR1 is LGHNA and CDR2 YSLEER. Trimming cost V 5 bases and J 4 bases; bases outside gene matches: 4. The CDR3 runs to 16 residues.

J is TRBJ2-5 and V is TRBV5-4; 7 nucleotides align to TRBD2. The germline CDR1 and CDR2 sequences are SGHNT and YYREEE (reference sequence). This CDR3 contains 17 residues. V gave up 4 bases and J gave up 5 bases; unmatched junction bases: 17. CDR3 region: CASSRTPVPGRRETQYF. Here the CDR3 DNA reads TGTGCCAGCAGCCGAACCCCAGTGCCCGGGAGGAGGGAGACCCAGTACTTC. Complete variable domain (other parts from reference TRBV5-4 and TRBJ2-5): ETGVTQSPTHLIKTRGQQVTLRCSSQSGHNTVSWYQQALGQGPQFIFQYYREEENGRGNFPPRFSGLQFPNYSSELNVNALELDDSALYLCASSRTPVPGRRETQYFGPGTRLLVL.

The chain is built from TRBV29-1 and TRBJ1-1, with 8 bases identical to TRBD1. The CDR3 is made up of 13 amino acids. Germline V gene sequence: CDR1 SQVTM, CDR2 ANQGSEA. Losses at the gene ends were 3 bases for V and 5 bases for J; bases not matched to a gene: 5. The CDR3 DNA reads as TGCAGCGTTGAGGCAGGGGGCAGAACTGAAGCTTTCTTT. It translates to CSVEAGGRTEAFF.

This clone was picked up a small number of times. V gene TRBV18 combines with J gene TRBJ1-6; TRBD1 aligns across 7 bases. This CDR3 contains 14 residues. Germline assignment: CDR1 KGHSH and CDR2 LQKENI. The junction had 8 bases not matched to a gene; V was cut back by 6 bases and J by 9 bases. CDR3 sequence (DNA): TGTGCCAGCTCGCAAACAGGGGATCGTTCACCCCTCCACTTT. Its protein is CASSQTGDRSPLHF.

The chain carries TRBV4-2 and TRBJ2-3, with 9 bases fitting TRBD2. The CDR3 is 18 amino acids. Germline CDR1 LGHNA, CDR2 YNFKEQ. Losses at the gene ends were 4 bases for V and 0 bases for J; bases not matched to a gene: 11. The CDR3 nucleotides read TGTGCCAGCAGCCCTCTCGGTGCTAGCGGGGCCAGCACAGATACGCAGTATTTT. Translating it yields CASSPLGASGASTDTQYF.

This clone was observed a single time. The chain joins TRBV28 to TRBJ1-1, with D possibly TRBD1 on 6 matching bases. The CDR3 spans 13 residues. Per germline, CDR1 MDHEN and CDR2 SYDVKM. Trimming took off 3 bases at V and 3 bases at J, with 8 bases between the two ends. The CDR3 nucleotides are TGTGCCAGCAGTTTGAACAGGGACACTGAAGCTTTCTTT. This codes for CASSLNRDTEAFF. The complete variable domain, with remaining parts taken from reference TRBV28 and TRBJ1-1, reads DVKVTQSSRYLVKRTGEKVFLECVQDMDHENMFWYRQDPGLGLRLIYFSYDVKMKEKGDIPEGYSVSREKKERFSLILESASTNQTSMYLCASSLNRDTEAFFGQGTRLTVV.

This clone came up a few times. The rearrangement joins TRBV4-3 to TRBJ1-1; weak D call: TRBD1 (5 bases). V was cut by 8 bases and J by 0 bases, with 10 bases left in between. Germline V gene lookup returns CDR1 LGHNA and CDR2 YSLEER. The CDR3 has 13 amino acids. The CDR3 nucleotides read TGCGCCAGCGGACGACAGTTGAACACTGAAGCTTTCTTT. The encoded protein is CASGRQLNTEAFF.

The gene calls are TRBV5-4 and TRBJ1-2, with a weak D call TRBD1 (5 bases). There are 15 residues in the CDR3. Trimming cost V 4 bases and J 6 bases, with 19 bases left between them. Germline lookup yields CDR1 SGHNT and CDR2 YYREEE (reference sequence). The CDR3 DNA is TGTGCCAGCAGCCCGGCGGGGACGGGCAGTCATGGCTACACCTTC. This translates into CASSPAGTGSHGYTF.

The gene calls are TRBV5-1 and TRBJ2-7; D gene uncertain. The V end was cut by 3 bases, the J end by 3 bases, with 7 bases between. The length of the CDR3 is 12 residues. From germline, CDR1 is SGHRS and CDR2 YFSETQ. The CDR3 nucleotides are TGCGCCAGCAGCTCCACAAACTACGAGCAGTACTTC. This codes for CASSSTNYEQYF.

V and J are TRBV23-1 and TRBJ2-2; D perhaps matches TRBD2 (7 bases). TRBV23-1 is an ORF for which the function is uncertain. CDR3 length equals 18 residues. V lost 0 bases and J 4 bases, leaving 18 bases between the germline ends. CDR3 DNA sequence: TGCGCCAGCAGTCAATCCCCGACACCGGGGGGCGGCACCGGGGAGCTGTTTTTT. Translated, it gives CASSQSPTPGGGTGELFF.

The J gene is TRBJ2-1, the V gene TRBV4-3; 12 bases are a match to TRBD2. Germline V gene data show CDR1 as LGHNA and CDR2 as YSLEER. The trim removed 4 bases at V and 4 bases at J, leaving 5 bases unmatched. The CDR3 has 16 amino acids. The CDR3 here is CASSPETSGGYNEQFF. In DNA, the CDR3 is TGCGCCAGCAGCCCGGAAACTAGCGGGGGGTACAATGAGCAGTTCTTC.

This sequence joins TRBV5-6 and TRBJ2-7, with D perhaps matching TRBD1 (5 bases). Germline CDR1 is SGHDT and CDR2 is YYEEEE. The CDR3 is made up of 13 amino acids. Trimming stripped 4 bases from V and 12 bases from J, with 20 bases between. The CDR3 coding sequence is TGTGCCAGCAGCGGGCAGGGCCGACTGATCTTGTACTTC. Translating it yields CASSGQGRLILYF.

The CDR3 sequence is CASSFATGGETQYF. CDR3 coding DNA: TGTGCCAGCAGCTTTGCGACAGGGGGCGAGACCCAGTACTTC. V is TRBV7-2 and J is TRBJ2-5; TRBD1 agrees at 10 bases. Germline V gene data show CDR1 as SGHTA and CDR2 as FQGNSA. The CDR3 has 14 residues. With 3 bases clipped from V and 5 bases from J, the junction kept 3 bases outside the gene matches.